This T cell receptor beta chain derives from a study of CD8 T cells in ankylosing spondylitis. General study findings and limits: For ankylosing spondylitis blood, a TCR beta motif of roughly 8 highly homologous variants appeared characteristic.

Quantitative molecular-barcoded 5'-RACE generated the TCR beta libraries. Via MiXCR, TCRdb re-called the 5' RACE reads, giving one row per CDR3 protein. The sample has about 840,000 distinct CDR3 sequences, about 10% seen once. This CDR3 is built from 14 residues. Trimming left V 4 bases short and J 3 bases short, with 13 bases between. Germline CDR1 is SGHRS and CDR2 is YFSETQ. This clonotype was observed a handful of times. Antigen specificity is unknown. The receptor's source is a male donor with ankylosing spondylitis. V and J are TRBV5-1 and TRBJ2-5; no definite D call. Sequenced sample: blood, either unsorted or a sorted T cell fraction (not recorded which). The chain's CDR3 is CASSPDHGEETQYF. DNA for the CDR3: TGCGCCAGCAGCCCGGACCATGGGGAAGAGACCCAGTACTTC.